At least ten counts were recorded for the clone carrying this T cell receptor beta chain. Antigen unknown. Every one of the donors was a healthy Caucasian. TCRdb itself ran the 5' RACE reads through MiXCR, one entry per CDR3 protein. Of 640,000 or so distinct CDR3 sequences detected, around 6.1% appear once; the ten largest clones hold around 1.7%. The data originate from a study of identical twins. The CDR3 sequence is 16 residues long. With V trimmed by 5 bases and J by 5 bases, 9 bases remained unmatched. Study conclusions and caveats: Clonotypes of the beta chain that were abundant in cord blood carried fewer insertions (memory repertoires showed none). Twin pairs' shared out-of-frame alpha sequences were enriched in low generation probability. With monozygotic twins, out-of-frame TCR alpha sharing exceeded what models estimated.

The chain employs TRBV12-3 or TRBV12-4 and TRBJ2-2; 9 nucleotides line up with TRBD2. The sequence was obtained from a man younger than 35 in good health. The sequencing input was naive T cells sorted from blood. The CDR3 nucleotides read TGTGCCAGCAGTGCCGGTAGCGGGAGTTGGACCGGGGAGCTGTTTTTT. This codes for CASSAGSGSWTGELFF.